The following is a T cell receptor (beta chain) sequence with its context. Original processing methods: Estimation of nucleated cell counts was performed using reference gene primer amplification. Measured with immunoSEQ multiplex PCR; TCRdb has only the in-frame clones, and not every one. V, J and clone size are taken as reported in that table, and D and trimming were inferred from the DNA itself. The table lists 56,000 or so clones, around 84% of them singletons, with roughly 3% in the top ten. This CDR3 has 15 amino acids. The germline V gene has CDR1 GTSNPN and CDR2 SVGIG (reference sequence). V gave up 3 bases and J gave up 0 bases, with 12 bases separating them. The entry originates in a study of blood T cell repertoires in COVID-19. On the study more broadly: COVID-19 samples, acute and convalescent, were from the United States, Italy and Spain. In each case, the material was cDNA or gDNA derived from T cells, B-cell-depleted T cells, or PBMCs.

The origin of this receptor is a middle-aged man with acute or convalescent COVID-19. The chain combines TRBV30 with TRBJ1-3; tentative D call: TRBD1 (6 bases). Sample: peripheral blood. DNA for the CDR3: TGTGCCTGGAGCATCGGGACAAACTCTGGAAACACCATATATTTT. Its translation is CAWSIGTNSGNTIYF.